These 25 T cell receptor beta chains came from one sample sequenced in a study of blood T cell repertoires in COVID-19. The data were produced by immunoSEQ multiplex PCR, yet TCRdb's version contains in-frame clones alone and is incomplete. The table lists 310,000 or so clones, more than 75% of them singletons. Sequenced input: PBMCs or T cells enriched from blood (not recorded which). Every receptor here comes from a woman between 18 and 30 years old who had recovered from COVID-19.

The CDR3 reads CASSWTTGGAADGNTIYF. CDR3 nucleotides: TGCGCCAGCAGCTGGACGACAGGGGGCGCGGCAGATGGAAACACCATATATTTT. The chain employs TRBV5-1 and TRBJ1-3, with 10 bases lining up with TRBD1. This CDR3 is built from 18 residues. The ends lost 3 bases at V and 3 bases at J; junction bases unmatched: 12. Germline-derived CDR1 and CDR2 are SGHRS and YFSETQ. Filled out from reference TRBV5-1 and TRBJ1-3, the complete variable domain reads KAGVTQTPRYLIKTRGQQVTLSCSPISGHRSVSWYQQTPGQGLQFLFEYFSETQRNKGNFPGRFSGRQFSNSRSEMNVSTLELGDSALYLCASSWTTGGAADGNTIYFGEGSWLTVV.

The V gene is TRBV28, the J gene TRBJ2-7, with 9 nucleotides matching TRBD1. CDR3 size: 18 residues. Looked up from germline, CDR1 is MDHEN and CDR2 is SYDVKM. The trim removed 6 bases at V and 1 base at J, leaving 16 bases unmatched. The CDR3 sequence is CASSHNNLTGTGSYEQYF. Written as DNA, the CDR3 is TGTGCCAGCAGCCATAACAATCTGACCGGGACAGGGTCCTACGAGCAGTACTTC.

The chain is built from TRBV7-9 and TRBJ1-1; no definite D call. This CDR3 has 13 amino acids. Between the trimmed V and J ends, which lost 5 bases and 6 bases, there was a span of 13 bases. Germline values: CDR1 SEHNR, CDR2 FQNEAQ (reference sequence). CDR3 region: CASSREAGAEAFF. CDR3 nucleotide sequence: TGTGCCAGCAGCCGGGAAGCCGGTGCTGAAGCTTTCTTT.

Many counts were recorded for this clone. The CDR3 protein is CASRRTGVATNEKLFF. DNA for the CDR3: TGTGCCAGCAGAAGGACAGGCGTGGCAACTAATGAAAAACTGTTTTTT. The V gene is TRBV13, the J gene TRBJ1-4; 7 bases are a match to TRBD1. CDR1 PRHDT and CDR2 FYEKMQ come from the germline V gene (reference sequence). Germline trimming cut 6 bases from V and 0 bases from J; bases unmatched to any gene: 7. The CDR3 runs to 16 residues. The full variable domain, in which reference TRBV13 and TRBJ1-4 provide the parts outside the CDR3, is AAGVIQSPRHLIKEKRETATLKCYPIPRHDTVYWYQQGPGQDPQFLISFYEKMQSDKGSIPDRFSAQQFSDYHSELNMSSLELGDSALYFCASRRTGVATNEKLFFGSGTQLSVL.

In this sample, this clone turned up a few times. The CDR3 region has the DNA TGTGCCAGCAGCCAACAGCCGGGGACTAGCGGGAGCACAGATACGCAGTATTTT. It encodes CASSQQPGTSGSTDTQYF. V usage is TRBV7-6 and J usage is TRBJ2-3; 12 nucleotides match TRBD2. Germline CDR1 is SGHVS and CDR2 is FNYEAQ. Trimming cost V 5 bases and J 0 bases; bases outside gene matches: 9. The CDR3 length is 18 residues.

The chain joins TRBV23-1 to TRBJ2-7; 8 nucleotides match TRBD1. TRBV23-1 is an ORF; its function is uncertain. The V segment lost 4 bases and the J segment 7 bases; nucleotides outside the gene matches: 15. The CDR3 has 16 amino acids. The CDR3 DNA sequence: TGCGCCAGCAGTCGCCCTCGGACAGGGAGGTCAGGGGAGCAGTACTTC. Encoded protein: CASSRPRTGRSGEQYF.

This chain links TRBV11-3 with TRBJ2-5, with 9 bases fitting TRBD1. This CDR3 comprises 13 residues. Losses at the gene ends were 1 base for V and 9 bases for J; bases not matched to a gene: 3. Germline V gives CDR1 SGHNT, CDR2 YENEEA. This CDR3 reads CASSLVGTGPQYF. The CDR3 DNA follows: TGTGCCAGCAGCTTAGTGGGGACAGGGCCCCAGTACTTC.

This clone came up a few times. The rearrangement links TRBV29-1 to TRBJ1-2, with D possibly matching TRBD1 (5 bases). CDR3 length equals 13 residues. Looked up from germline, CDR1 is SQVTM and CDR2 is ANQGSEA. V lost 3 bases, J lost 5 bases, and 13 bases lay in between. The CDR3 DNA is TGCAGCGTTGAGGGCCCCAGGGCGTATGGCTACACCTTC. This gives the protein CSVEGPRAYGYTF.

The V call is TRBV27, the J call TRBJ2-3, with no clear D. Germline loops: CDR1 MNHEY, CDR2 SMNVEV (reference sequence). This CDR3 comprises 13 residues. Trimming cost V 3 bases and J 1 base, with 5 bases left between them. The CDR3 is CASSFLRTDTQYF. For the CDR3, the DNA is TGTGCCAGCAGTTTCCTCCGCACAGATACGCAGTATTTT.

This clone was detected once. The chain carries TRBV11-2 and TRBJ2-1; D unresolved. The CDR3 runs to 12 residues. V was pared by 0 bases and J by 11 bases, with 8 bases between. CDR1 and CDR2 from the germline V gene are SGHAT and FQNNGV. In nucleotides, the CDR3 is TGTGCCAGCAGCTTAGAATCGGTGAAGCAGTTCTTC. Its translation: CASSLESVKQFF. Full variable domain (missing parts from reference TRBV11-2 and TRBJ2-1): EAGVAQSPRYKIIEKRQSVAFWCNPISGHATLYWYQQILGQGPKLLIQFQNNGVVDDSQLPKDRFSAERLKGVDSTLKIQPAKLEDSAVYLCASSLESVKQFFGPGTRLTVL.

This clone occurred once. The chain carries TRBV9 and TRBJ1-5; the match to TRBD1 covers 7 bases. There are 14 residues in the CDR3. V was clipped by 0 bases and J by 5 bases; unmatched bases: 2. The germline V gene has CDR1 SGDLS and CDR2 YYNGEE. The CDR3 sequence: CASSVEGADQPQHF. CDR3 sequence (DNA): TGTGCCAGCAGCGTAGAGGGGGCAGATCAGCCCCAGCATTTT.

The chain employs TRBV9 and TRBJ1-1; perhaps TRBD1 as D (5 bases). Germline V gives CDR1 SGDLS, CDR2 YYNGEE. V shed 1 base and J shed 4 bases, with 8 bases lying between them. CDR3 length equals 13 residues. The CDR3 reads CASSVKGSTEAFF. The CDR3 DNA is TGTGCCAGCAGCGTAAAGGGGTCCACTGAAGCTTTCTTT. Together with reference TRBV9 and TRBJ1-1, the CDR3 gives the full variable domain: DSGVTQTPKHLITATGQRVTLRCSPRSGDLSVYWYQQSLDQGLQFLIQYYNGEERAKGNILERFSAQQFPDLHSELNLSSLELGDSALYFCASSVKGSTEAFFGQGTRLTVV.

The J gene is TRBJ1-2, the V gene TRBV4-1, with 11 bases lining up with TRBD1. The junction had 4 bases not matched to a gene; V was cut back by 3 bases and J by 7 bases. The CDR3 spans 14 residues. Per germline, CDR1 MGHRA and CDR2 YSYEKL. DNA for the CDR3: TGCGCCAGCAGCCACGGACAGGGGGCGTTTGGCTACACCTTC. It codes for CASSHGQGAFGYTF.

The chain couples TRBV18 to TRBJ1-3; D might be TRBD1 (6 bases). CDR3 size: 15 residues. The V end lost 2 bases, the J end lost 2 bases, and 10 bases lay between the germline ends. CDR1 and CDR2 (germline): KGHSH, LQKENI. The CDR3 here is CASSPNRATGNTIYF. The CDR3 DNA reads as TGTGCCAGCTCACCAAACAGGGCCACTGGAAACACCATATATTTT. Variable domain in full (rest from reference TRBV18 and TRBJ1-3): NAGVMQNPRHLVRRRGQEARLRCSPMKGHSHVYWYRQLPEEGLKFMVYLQKENIIDESGMPKERFSAEFPKEGPSILRIQQVVRGDSAAYFCASSPNRATGNTIYFGEGSWLTVV.

V is TRBV28 and J is TRBJ1-1, with D hard to call. The V gene's germline CDR1 is MDHEN and CDR2 SYDVKM. CDR3 length: 14 residues. The V end lost 5 bases, the J end lost 4 bases, and 14 bases lay between the germline ends. The CDR3 loop is CASSRNLRGTEAFF. CDR3 bases: TGTGCCAGCAGTCGGAACCTGCGGGGCACTGAAGCTTTCTTT.

This chain joins TRBV11-2 and TRBJ1-2; D is unresolved. V lost 1 base to trimming and J lost 4 bases, with 10 bases between them. CDR1 and CDR2 (germline): SGHAT, FQNNGV. The CDR3 has 14 residues. The CDR3 nucleotides are TGTGCCAGCAGCTTAGGCACGAGTTTCTATGGCTACACCTTC. Translating gives CASSLGTSFYGYTF.

The genes are TRBV7-9 and TRBJ2-1; 13 bases agree with TRBD2. The CDR3 sequence is 17 residues long. After removal of 5 bases from V and 5 bases from J, the junction contained 9 bases not matched to a gene. The germline V gene has CDR1 SEHNR and CDR2 FQNEAQ (reference sequence). CDR3 protein: CASSLRTSGGRDNEQFF. CDR3 in DNA: TGTGCCAGCAGCCTGAGGACTAGCGGGGGCCGTGACAATGAGCAGTTCTTC.

The V gene is TRBV5-1, the J gene TRBJ2-1, with TRBD2 identical over 8 bases. In germline, CDR1 is SGHRS, CDR2 YFSETQ. V lost 4 bases, J lost 6 bases, and 3 bases stayed unmatched. The CDR3 is made up of 13 amino acids. The CDR3 spells CASSRTSPNEQFF. Here the CDR3 DNA reads TGCGCCAGCAGCCGGACTAGCCCCAATGAGCAGTTCTTC.

This chain uses TRBV6-5 with TRBJ1-2, with D maybe TRBD1 (5 bases). This CDR3 region has 14 residues. Trimming shortened V by 2 bases and J by 4 bases, and 11 bases separated the two germline ends. From germline, CDR1 is MNHEY and CDR2 SVGAGI. The CDR3: CASSYGGTRYGYTF. CDR3 in DNA: TGTGCCAGCAGTTACGGGGGGACGCGCTATGGCTACACCTTC.

This clone was found a few times. V and J are TRBV5-1 and TRBJ2-6; 9 bases are a match to TRBD1. The CDR3 length is 16 residues. Looked up from germline, CDR1 is SGHRS and CDR2 is YFSETQ. J was trimmed by 2 bases and V by 2 bases; bases with no gene match: 2. The CDR3 loop is CASSFTGGAGANVLTF. As DNA, the CDR3 is TGCGCCAGCAGCTTTACAGGGGGCGCTGGGGCCAACGTCCTGACTTTC.

The gene calls are TRBV4-1 and TRBJ2-7, with 10 bases aligning to TRBD1. V was pared by 0 bases and J by 5 bases, with 4 bases of the junction left unmatched. Germline lookup yields CDR1 MGHRA and CDR2 YSYEKL. This CDR3 is 15 amino acids long. CDR3 sequence (DNA): TGCGCCAGCAGCCAAGATGTTGACAGGGGGCACGAGCAGTACTTC. This encodes CASSQDVDRGHEQYF.

The CDR3 DNA is TGCGCCAGCAGTGAGTCCCTCGGGCCCCAGCATTTT. Translating it yields CASSESLGPQHF. The V and J genes are TRBV10-2 and TRBJ1-5; D unresolved. Looked up from germline, CDR1 is WSHSY and CDR2 is SAAADI. The CDR3 contains 12 residues. Trimming stripped 0 bases from V and 9 bases from J, with 6 bases between.

The chain has TRBV5-6 and TRBJ2-7; D not certain. Trimming shortened V by 2 bases and J by 2 bases, and 5 bases separated the two germline ends. The CDR3 runs 12 residues. CDR1 is SGHDT, CDR2 YYEEEE, per germline. This chain's CDR3 is CASSFRAYEQYF. CDR3 DNA sequence: TGTGCCAGCAGCTTTCGAGCCTACGAGCAGTACTTC.

The chain is built from TRBV3-1 (or the pseudogene TRBV3-2) and TRBJ1-2; D is possibly TRBD1 (5 bases). The CDR3 loop spans 15 amino acids. V was pared by 1 base and J by 3 bases, with 12 bases between. The germline V gene has CDR1 LGHDT and CDR2 YNNKEL (reference sequence). The CDR3 loop reads CASSQVAGWDYGYTF. The DNA of the CDR3 is TGTGCCAGCAGCCAAGTGGCAGGGTGGGACTATGGCTACACCTTC.

This chain connects TRBV10-3 to TRBJ1-4, with D perhaps matching TRBD1 (6 bases). Trimming took off 5 bases at V and 5 bases at J, with 9 bases between the two ends. Germline CDR1 ENHRY, CDR2 SYGVKD. This CDR3 spans 13 amino acids. The CDR3 reads CAISRTENEKLFF. In DNA form, the CDR3 reads TGTGCCATCAGTCGGACAGAGAATGAAAAACTGTTTTTT.